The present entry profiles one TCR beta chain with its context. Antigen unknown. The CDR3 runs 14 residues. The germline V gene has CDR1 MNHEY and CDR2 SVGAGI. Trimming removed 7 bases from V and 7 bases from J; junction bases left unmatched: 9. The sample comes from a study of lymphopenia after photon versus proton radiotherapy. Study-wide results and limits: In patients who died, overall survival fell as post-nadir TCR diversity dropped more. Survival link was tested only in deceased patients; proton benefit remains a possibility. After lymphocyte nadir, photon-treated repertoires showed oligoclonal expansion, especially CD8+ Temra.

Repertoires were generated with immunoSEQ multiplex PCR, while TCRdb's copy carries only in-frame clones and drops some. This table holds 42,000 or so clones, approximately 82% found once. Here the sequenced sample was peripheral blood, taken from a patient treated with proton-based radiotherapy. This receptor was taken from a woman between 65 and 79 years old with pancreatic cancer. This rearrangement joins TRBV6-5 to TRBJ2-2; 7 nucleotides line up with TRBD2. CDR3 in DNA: TGTGCCAGCACATTGGGGGGGGTCGGCGGGGAGCTGTTTTTT. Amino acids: CASTLGGVGGELFF.